Listed here are 13 T cell receptor beta chains from one sample, sequenced in a study of cytotoxic CD8 clonotypes in ibrutinib-treated CLL. Data came from immunoSEQ multiplex PCR; TCRdb stores just in-frame clones and leaves some out. The sample has some 200,000 clones; around 70% are singletons. This specimen consisted of PBMCs, obtained after 12 months of ibrutinib treatment. These TCRs come from a human donor with chronic lymphocytic leukemia.

This clone appeared a single time. The chain combines TRBV29-1 with TRBJ2-5; D is unresolved. CDR1 and CDR2 (germline): SQVTM, ANQGSEA. CDR3 length equals 14 residues. V was pared by 2 bases and J by 1 base, with 11 bases between. The CDR3 reads CSVEYPEPQETQYF. The CDR3 nucleotides are TGCAGCGTTGAATACCCGGAGCCCCAAGAGACCCAGTACTTC.

The rearrangement joins TRBV9 to TRBJ1-1; TRBD1 might be the D (6 bases). V gave up 0 bases and J gave up 0 bases, with 9 bases separating them. CDR1 and CDR2 from the germline V gene are SGDLS and YYNGEE. The CDR3 is 15 residues long. The CDR3 region has the DNA TGTGCCAGCAGCGTAGTCGGACAGATGAACACTGAAGCTTTCTTT. Its protein is CASSVVGQMNTEAFF.

This clone was seen more than once but under ten times. The rearrangement joins TRBV19 to TRBJ1-3; D gene uncertain. V was pared by 5 bases and J by 0 bases, with 14 bases between. This CDR3 spans 16 amino acids. Germline V gene sequence: CDR1 LNHDA, CDR2 SQIVND (reference sequence). The CDR3 region is CASSLFGQFSGNTIYF. The CDR3 coding sequence is TGTGCCAGTAGTCTCTTTGGGCAATTCTCTGGAAACACCATATATTTT.

In its sample, this clone was seen a few times. V usage is TRBV6-5 and J usage is TRBJ2-7, with TRBD1 as a possible D gene (7 bases). The CDR3 has 14 amino acids. Trimming removed 6 bases from V and 6 bases from J, with 18 bases in between. Germline CDR1 reads MNHEY; CDR2 reads SVGAGI. The CDR3 DNA is TGTGCCAGCAGCTCTACAGGAGGGGGCTCCGAGCAGTACTTC. The encoded protein is CASSSTGGGSEQYF.

This clone was picked up a small number of times. The CDR3 is CASSVSGGPFTEAFF. CDR3 in DNA: TGTGCCAGCAGCGTTAGTGGAGGGCCGTTCACTGAAGCTTTCTTT. The chain couples TRBV9 to TRBJ1-1; unclear D gene. The germline V gene encodes CDR1 SGDLS and CDR2 YYNGEE. V was clipped by 2 bases and J by 4 bases, with 15 bases between them. The CDR3 totals 15 residues.

The gene calls are TRBV4-3 and TRBJ2-3, with 11 nucleotides matching TRBD2. Trimming took 5 bases from V and 5 from J; bases not matched to a gene: 15. This CDR3 region has 18 residues. Looked up from germline, CDR1 is LGHNA and CDR2 is YSLEER. The CDR3 nucleotides are TGCGCCAGCAGCGAATTTTACATAATAGCGGGAGGGAGAGATACGCAGTATTTT. It specifies CASSEFYIIAGGRDTQYF.

The chain joins TRBV10-3 to TRBJ1-1; D possibly corresponds to TRBD1 (6 bases). Germline loops: CDR1 ENHRY, CDR2 SYGVKD. The V and J ends lost 4 bases and 4 bases respectively, with 16 bases between them. This CDR3 is 15 amino acids long. The CDR3 DNA reads as TGTGCCATCAGTGGCACCCAGGGGCGAGGCACTGAAGCTTTCTTT. This gives the protein CAISGTQGRGTEAFF.

This clone was recorded a few times. This chain uses TRBV25-1 with TRBJ2-7, with 7 bases fitting TRBD1. Germline V lookup: CDR1 MGHDK, CDR2 SYGVNS. With 3 bases clipped from V and 1 base from J, the junction kept 6 bases outside the gene matches. The CDR3 has 15 residues. The CDR3 reads CASSDLGTASYEQYF. CDR3 sequence (DNA): TGTGCCAGCAGTGATCTGGGGACAGCTTCCTACGAGCAGTACTTC.

This chain uses TRBV7-9 with TRBJ1-1, with unresolved D. Trimming took off 5 bases at V and 4 bases at J, with 17 bases between the two ends. Per germline, CDR1 SEHNR and CDR2 FQNEAQ (reference sequence). The CDR3 extends over 15 amino acids. The CDR3, as DNA: TGTGCCAGCAGCGGGTGGAGGGTAGGGAGCACTGAAGCTTTCTTT. As protein: CASSGWRVGSTEAFF.

The gene calls are TRBV10-2 and TRBJ2-5; 7 positions agree with TRBD1. CDR3 length: 16 amino acids. V shed 7 bases, J shed 2 bases, and the junction held 13 bases outside the gene matches. The germline gives CDR1 WSHSY, CDR2 SAAADI. The CDR3 reads CASTRGSAFYQETQYF. The CDR3 region has the DNA TGCGCCAGCACCAGGGGGTCAGCATTTTATCAAGAGACCCAGTACTTC.

The V and J genes are TRBV15 and TRBJ2-7, with 9 bases fitting TRBD2. This CDR3 has 15 amino acids. The V gene's germline CDR1 is LNHNV and CDR2 YYDKDF (reference sequence). J lost 0 bases, V lost 1 base, and 1 base had no gene match. In nucleotides, the CDR3 is TGTGCCACCAGCAGAGTAGCGGGAGTCTCCTACGAGCAGTACTTC. Translated, it gives CATSRVAGVSYEQYF.

As regards this clone: This sequence may be a read error, since a much larger clone differs from it by one base. The V gene is TRBV7-9, the J gene TRBJ2-3, with 7 bases lining up with TRBD2. CDR1 is SEHNR, CDR2 FQNEAQ, per germline (reference sequence). Unmatched junction bases numbered 1, after V lost 0 bases and J lost 4 bases. The CDR3 length is 14 residues. The CDR3 nucleotides read TGTGCCAGCAGCTTAGCGGGAGGGGCAGATACGCAGTATTTT. Translating it yields CASSLAGGADTQYF.

CDR3 DNA sequence: TGTGCCAGCAGCTTAGGAGGGAAGGGTGAAAAACTGTTTTTT. This codes for CASSLGGKGEKLFF. V is TRBV7-9 and J is TRBJ1-4; D ambiguous. This CDR3 contains 14 residues. Germline CDR1 and CDR2: SEHNR and FQNEAQ (reference sequence). Trimming took 1 base from V and 7 from J, leaving 10 bases between them.